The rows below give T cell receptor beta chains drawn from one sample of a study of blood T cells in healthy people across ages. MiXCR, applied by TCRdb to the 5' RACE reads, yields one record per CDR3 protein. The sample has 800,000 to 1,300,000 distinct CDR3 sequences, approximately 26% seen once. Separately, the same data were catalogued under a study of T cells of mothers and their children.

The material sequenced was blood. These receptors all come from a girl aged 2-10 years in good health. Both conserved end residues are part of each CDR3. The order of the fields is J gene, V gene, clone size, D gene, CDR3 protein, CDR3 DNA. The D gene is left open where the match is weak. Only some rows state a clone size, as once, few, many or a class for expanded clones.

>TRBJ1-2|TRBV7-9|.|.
CASSSTAPNYGYTF
TGTGCCAGCAGCTCGACAGCTCCCAACTATGGCTACACCTTC
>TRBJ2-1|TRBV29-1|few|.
CSGTYNEQFF
TGCAGCGGAACATACAATGAGCAGTTCTTC
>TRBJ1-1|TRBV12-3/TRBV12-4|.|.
CASSLRVFEAFF
TGTGCCAGCAGTTTGAGAGTCTTTGAAGCTTTCTTT
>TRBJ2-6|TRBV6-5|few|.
CASRRSSGANVLTF
TGTGCCAGCAGGAGGAGCTCTGGGGCCAACGTCCTGACTTTC
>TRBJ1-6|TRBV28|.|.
CASSLPQGSSYNSPLHF
TGTGCCAGCAGTTTACCCCAGGGAAGCTCCTATAATTCACCCCTCCACTTT
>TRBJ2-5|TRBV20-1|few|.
CSARDRTQETQYF
TGCAGTGCTAGAGACAGGACCCAAGAGACCCAGTACTTC
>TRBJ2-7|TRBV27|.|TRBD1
CASSSRQGPCEQYF
TGTGCCAGCAGTTCGAGACAGGGCCCCTGCGAGCAGTACTTC
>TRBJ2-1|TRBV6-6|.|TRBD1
CASSLGTGVLNEQFF
TGTGCCAGCAGTCTCGGGACAGGGGTCCTCAATGAGCAGTTCTTC
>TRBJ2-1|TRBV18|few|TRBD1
CASSDRGPSEYF
TGTGCCAGCTCAGACAGGGGGCCCTCGGAGTACTTC
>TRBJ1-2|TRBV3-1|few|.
CASSRDLGYTF
TGTGCCAGCAGCCGGGACCTGGGCTACACCTTC
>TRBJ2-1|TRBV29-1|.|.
CSVEPRTDEQFF
TGCAGCGTTGAACCTCGGACAGATGAGCAGTTCTTC
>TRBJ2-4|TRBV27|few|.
CASGKGGWDIQYF
TGTGCCAGCGGCAAAGGAGGATGGGACATTCAGTACTTC
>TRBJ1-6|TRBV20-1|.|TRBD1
CGARFGGQGNEALHF
TGCGGTGCTAGATTTGGAGGACAGGGGAATGAAGCCCTCCACTTT
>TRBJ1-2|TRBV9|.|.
CASSPTEGRGGYTF
TGTGCCAGCAGTCCTACCGAGGGGCGAGGAGGCTACACCTTC
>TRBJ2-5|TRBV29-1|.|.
CSVESRGGAQYF
TGCAGCGTTGAATCGAGGGGGGGGGCCCAGTACTTC
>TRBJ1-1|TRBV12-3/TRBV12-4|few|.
CASSSSTYQAFF
TGTGCCAGCAGTTCGTCAACCTACCAAGCTTTCTTT
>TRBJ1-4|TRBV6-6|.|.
CASSLAIQGKLFF
TGTGCCAGCAGCCTAGCAATTCAGGGGAAACTGTTTTTT
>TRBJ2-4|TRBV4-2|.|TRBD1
CASSQETGAWYIQYF
TGTGCCAGCAGCCAAGAGACAGGGGCTTGGTACATTCAGTACTTC
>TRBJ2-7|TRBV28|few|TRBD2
CASSEIGTSADYEQYF
TGTGCCAGCAGCGAGATCGGGACTAGCGCTGACTACGAGCAGTACTTC
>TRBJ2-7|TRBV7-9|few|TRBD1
CASDRDRGHEQYF
TGTGCCAGCGATCGGGACAGGGGGCACGAGCAGTACTTC
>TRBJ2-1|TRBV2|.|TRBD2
CASSSSGDPDEQFF
TGTGCCAGCAGTTCTAGCGGGGACCCGGATGAGCAGTTCTTC
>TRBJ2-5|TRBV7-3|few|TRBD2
CASSEEASGVFGVQYF
TGTGCCAGCAGCGAGGAGGCTAGCGGAGTATTTGGGGTGCAGTACTTC
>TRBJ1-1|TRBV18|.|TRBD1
CASSPRPGGPEAFF
TGTGCCAGCTCACCTCGGCCAGGGGGTCCTGAAGCTTTCTTT
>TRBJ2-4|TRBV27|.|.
CASNMGRLAKNIQYF
TGTGCCAGCAATATGGGAAGGCTAGCCAAAAACATTCAGTACTTC
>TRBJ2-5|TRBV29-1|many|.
CSASDFQETQYF
TGCAGCGCCTCGGACTTTCAAGAGACCCAGTACTTC
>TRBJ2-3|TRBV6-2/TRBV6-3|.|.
CASSRPRQVLVGTQYF
TGTGCCAGCAGTCGACCCAGACAGGTACTAGTCGGTACGCAGTATTTT
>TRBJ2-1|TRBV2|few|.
CASSDWPSNEQFF
TGTGCCAGCAGTGACTGGCCTAGCAATGAGCAGTTCTTC